The source of this T cell receptor beta chain is a study of blood T cell repertoires in COVID-19. Study overall: Samples came from the United States, Italy and Spain, spanning acute and convalescent COVID-19. PBMCs, B-cell-depleted T cells, or T cells provided the cDNA or gDNA that made up the material.

Data came from immunoSEQ multiplex PCR; TCRdb stores just in-frame clones and leaves some out. The table includes hundreds of thousands of clones, about 90% detected once. Seattle-derived patients entered the study during active infection and were followed longitudinally. Germline V gene sequence: CDR1 DFQATT, CDR2 SNEGSKA (reference sequence). The CDR3 spans 11 residues. The ends were cut back, 3 bases at V and 4 bases at J, with 5 bases in the middle. The source is a woman between 70 and 85 years old with COVID-19, enrolled during active disease. The chain employs TRBV20-1 and TRBJ2-3; D not resolved. Sequenced: peripheral blood. CDR3 nucleotides: TGCAGTGCTAGCCCAGCAGATACGCAGTATTTT. Protein sequence: CSASPADTQYF.